The 10 T cell receptor beta chains given below trace back to one sample, sequenced in a study of cytomegalovirus exposure and HLA in healthy donors. Primers included in the PCR were 60 Vbeta and 13 Jbeta primers. Assay used: immunoSEQ multiplex PCR; TCRdb lists only in-frame clones, some missing. This table has over 90,000 clones, around 74% appearing once. Sequenced material: PBMCs. These receptors all come from a woman in her 70s in good health and CMV-seropositive.

This chain uses TRBV19 with TRBJ1-2, with 8 bases aligning to TRBD1. CDR3 length: 15 residues. Germline assignment: CDR1 LNHDA and CDR2 SQIVND (reference sequence). The junction had 9 bases not matched to a gene; V was cut back by 4 bases and J by 5 bases. The CDR3 here is CASSTPDREWYGYTF. The CDR3 DNA sequence: TGTGCCAGTAGTACACCGGACAGGGAGTGGTATGGCTACACCTTC. The full variable domain, completed using reference TRBV19 and TRBJ1-2, is DGGITQSPKYLFRKEGQNVTLSCEQNLNHDAMYWYRQDPGQGLRLIYYSQIVNDFQKGDIAEGYSVSREKKESFPLTVTSAQKNPTAFYLCASSTPDREWYGYTFGSGTRLTVV.

This clone was counted between two and nine times. Other DNA sequences from this sample encode an identical CDR3 as well. This chain uses TRBV7-9 with TRBJ2-2, with TRBD1 matching 9 bases. This CDR3 comprises 16 residues. The junction had 10 bases not matched to a gene; V was cut back by 7 bases and J by 4 bases. Germline-derived CDR1 and CDR2 are SEHNR and FQNEAQ (reference sequence). In DNA, the CDR3 is TGTGCCAGCACTATAGGACAGGGGCCGGGCACCGGGGAGCTGTTTTTT. Translating it yields CASTIGQGPGTGELFF.

V usage is TRBV5-4 and J usage is TRBJ2-3; D possibly corresponds to TRBD2 (6 bases). This CDR3 region has 14 residues. The V end was cut by 6 bases, the J end by 4 bases, with 15 bases between. CDR1 is SGHNT and CDR2 is YYREEE in the germline V gene (reference sequence). CDR3 sequence (DNA): TGTGCCAGCATCCGGGACCTAGCGTCAGATACGCAGTATTTT. Protein product: CASIRDLASDTQYF.

A note on this clone: Other DNA sequences in the sample encode the same CDR3. This chain uses TRBV5-5 with TRBJ1-4; D may be TRBD1 (6 bases). Germline V gene sequence: CDR1 SGHKS, CDR2 YYEKEE (reference sequence). The CDR3 contains 14 residues. Between the trimmed V and J ends, which lost 1 base and 2 bases, there was a span of 6 bases. The CDR3: CASSLQGTNEKLFF. CDR3 sequence (DNA): TGTGCCAGCAGCTTGCAGGGGACTAATGAAAAACTGTTTTTT.

The gene calls are TRBV10-1 and TRBJ2-3; possibly TRBD1 for D (5 bases). V was cut by 0 bases and J by 6 bases, with 13 bases left in between. CDR1 WNHNN and CDR2 SYGVQD come from the germline V gene (reference sequence). This CDR3 spans 15 amino acids. The CDR3 loop reads CASSESRGAGDTQYF. DNA of the CDR3: TGCGCCAGCAGTGAGTCAAGGGGCGCAGGTGATACGCAGTATTTT.

The chain couples TRBV6-5 to TRBJ1-1, with D possibly matching TRBD1 (5 bases). V was cut by 6 bases and J by 5 bases, with 16 bases left in between. Germline loops: CDR1 MNHEY, CDR2 SVGAGI. This CDR3 has 14 amino acids. The CDR3, as DNA: TGTGCCAGCAGCCCTCTGTGGGGCCAAACTGAAGCTTTCTTT. The encoded protein is CASSPLWGQTEAFF.

In its sample, this clone was seen a few times. V gene TRBV5-4 combines with J gene TRBJ1-2; 8 bases agree with TRBD1. With 6 bases clipped from V and 1 base from J, the junction kept 8 bases outside the gene matches. This CDR3 comprises 15 residues. CDR1 is SGHNT, CDR2 YYREEE, per germline (reference sequence). The CDR3 nucleotides are TGTGCCAGCACAACAGGGGGGAACCTTAACTATGGCTACACCTTC. Protein: CASTTGGNLNYGYTF.

The genes are TRBV29-1 and TRBJ1-1, with 11 nucleotides matching TRBD1. This CDR3 comprises 15 residues. With V trimmed by 4 bases and J by 5 bases, 9 bases remained unmatched. Germline V lookup: CDR1 SQVTM, CDR2 ANQGSEA. CDR3 in DNA: TGCAGCGTTGTGGGGACAGGGGGTAGTCAGACTGAAGCTTTCTTT. The encoded protein is CSVVGTGGSQTEAFF.

This clone was seen a handful of times. The chain recombines TRBV15 with TRBJ2-1; D gene unclear. This CDR3 region has 14 residues. Germline CDR1 LNHNV, CDR2 YYDKDF (reference sequence). The V and J ends lost 1 base and 6 bases respectively, with 10 bases between them. The CDR3: CATSRGSTGNEQFF. CDR3 nucleotides: TGTGCCACCAGCAGAGGGTCCACCGGCAATGAGCAGTTCTTC.

The V and J genes are TRBV5-1 and TRBJ2-7; 13 bases map to TRBD2. Per the germline V gene, CDR1 is SGHRS and CDR2 is YFSETQ. CDR3 size: 16 residues. The junction had 9 bases not matched to a gene; V was cut back by 3 bases and J by 6 bases. The CDR3 sequence: CASSSLAGGPVSEQYF. The CDR3 nucleotides are TGCGCCAGCAGCTCACTAGCGGGAGGGCCCGTTTCCGAGCAGTACTTC.